This T cell receptor beta chain was sequenced for a study of cytomegalovirus exposure and HLA in healthy donors. Study results and limitations: Available immune exposure information covered CMV serostatus only. In a later analysis, a missense DCLRE1C variant was linked to TCR beta V- and J-gene trimming.

This PCR relied on a set of 60 Vbeta primers and 13 Jbeta primers. Using immunoSEQ multiplex PCR, the repertoire was profiled, and TCRdb retains in-frame clones only, with some absent. The sample yields roughly 100,000 clones, about 83% seen once. This clone was observed a handful of times. Its antigen is still unknown. The TCR originated in a man younger than 30 in good health and CMV-seronegative. Sequences were obtained from PBMCs.

This CDR3 reads CASTHPGEVTGELFF. The CDR3 bases are TGTGCCAGCACCCACCCGGGAGAGGTGACCGGGGAGCTGTTTTTT. This sequence joins TRBV2 and TRBJ2-2, with TRBD2 as a possible D gene (6 bases). From germline, CDR1 is SNHLY and CDR2 FYNNEI. Trimming stripped 7 bases from V and 5 bases from J, with 17 bases between. The CDR3 has 15 residues. The full variable domain, with the rest looked up from reference TRBV2 and TRBJ2-2, is EPEVTQTPSHQVTQMGQEVILRCVPISNHLYFYWYRQILGQKVEFLVSFYNNEISEKSEIFDDQFSVERPDGSNFTLKIRSTKLEDSAMYFCASTHPGEVTGELFFGEGSRLTVL.